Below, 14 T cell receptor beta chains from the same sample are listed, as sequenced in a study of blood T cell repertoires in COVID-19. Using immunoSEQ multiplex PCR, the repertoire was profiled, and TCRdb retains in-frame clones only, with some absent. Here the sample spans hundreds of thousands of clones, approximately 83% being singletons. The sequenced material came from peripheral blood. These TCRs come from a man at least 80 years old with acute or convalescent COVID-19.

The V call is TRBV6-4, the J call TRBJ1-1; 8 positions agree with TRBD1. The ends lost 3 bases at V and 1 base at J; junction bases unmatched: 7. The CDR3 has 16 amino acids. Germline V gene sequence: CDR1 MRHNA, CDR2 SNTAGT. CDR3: CASSELGDRGNTEAFF. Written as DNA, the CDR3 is TGTGCCAGCAGTGAATTGGGAGACAGGGGGAACACTGAAGCTTTCTTT.

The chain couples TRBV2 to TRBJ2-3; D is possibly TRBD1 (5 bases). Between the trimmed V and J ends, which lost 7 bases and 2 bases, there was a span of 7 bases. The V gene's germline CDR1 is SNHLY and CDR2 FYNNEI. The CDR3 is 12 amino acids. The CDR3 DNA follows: TGTGCCAGCAAGGGGATCACAGATACGCAGTATTTT. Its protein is CASKGITDTQYF.

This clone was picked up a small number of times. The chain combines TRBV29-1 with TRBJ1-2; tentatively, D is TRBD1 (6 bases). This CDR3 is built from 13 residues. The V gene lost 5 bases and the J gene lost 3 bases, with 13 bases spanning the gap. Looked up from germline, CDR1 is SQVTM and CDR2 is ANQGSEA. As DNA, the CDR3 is TGCAGCGTTTCCGACAGGCACGACTATGGCTACACCTTC. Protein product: CSVSDRHDYGYTF.

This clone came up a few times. The CDR3 DNA is TGTGCCAGCAGTTTAATGGGAGACTATGGCTACACCTTC. This codes for CASSLMGDYGYTF. The chain employs TRBV12-3 or TRBV12-4 and TRBJ1-2, with D unclear. V was shortened by 2 bases and J by 3 bases, with 7 bases between the two germline ends. The CDR3 consists of 13 residues.

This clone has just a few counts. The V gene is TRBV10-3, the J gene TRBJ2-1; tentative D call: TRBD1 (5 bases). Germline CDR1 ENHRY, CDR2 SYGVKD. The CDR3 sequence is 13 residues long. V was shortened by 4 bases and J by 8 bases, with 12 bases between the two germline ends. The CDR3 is CAISGFYRHEQFF. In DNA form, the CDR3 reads TGTGCCATCAGTGGCTTCTACAGGCATGAGCAGTTCTTC.

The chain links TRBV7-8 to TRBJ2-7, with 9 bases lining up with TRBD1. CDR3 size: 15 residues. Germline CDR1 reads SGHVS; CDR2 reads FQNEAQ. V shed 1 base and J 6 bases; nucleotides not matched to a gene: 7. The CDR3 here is CASSLVKGQGTEQYF. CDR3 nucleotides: TGTGCCAGCAGCTTAGTAAAGGGACAGGGAACCGAGCAGTACTTC. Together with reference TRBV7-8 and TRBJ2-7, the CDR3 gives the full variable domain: GAGVSQSPRYKVAKRGQDVALRCDPISGHVSLFWYQQALGQGPEFLTYFQNEAQLDKSGLPSDRFFAERPEGSVSTLKIQRTQQEDSAVYLCASSLVKGQGTEQYFGPGTRLTVT.

DNA for the CDR3: TGTGCCAGCAGCTTTGGAGGGTGGGAAGCTTTCTTT. The encoded protein is CASSFGGWEAFF. The chain uses TRBV7-2 and TRBJ1-1; D not resolved. V shed 3 bases and J shed 8 bases, with 10 bases lying between them. The CDR3 totals 12 residues. Germline-derived CDR1 and CDR2 are SGHTA and FQGNSA. Supplemented by reference TRBV7-2 and TRBJ1-1, the full variable domain reads GAGVSQSPSNKVTEKGKDVELRCDPISGHTALYWYRQSLGQGLEFLIYFQGNSAPDKSGLPSDRFSAERTGGSVSTLTIQRTQQEDSAVYLCASSFGGWEAFFGQGTRLTVV.

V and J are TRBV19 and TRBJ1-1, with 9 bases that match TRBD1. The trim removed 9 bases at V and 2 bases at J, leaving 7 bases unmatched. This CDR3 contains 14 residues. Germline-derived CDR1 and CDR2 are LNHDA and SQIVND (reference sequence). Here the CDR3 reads CASVRDRVNTEAFF. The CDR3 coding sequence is TGTGCCAGCGTCCGGGACAGGGTTAACACTGAAGCTTTCTTT.

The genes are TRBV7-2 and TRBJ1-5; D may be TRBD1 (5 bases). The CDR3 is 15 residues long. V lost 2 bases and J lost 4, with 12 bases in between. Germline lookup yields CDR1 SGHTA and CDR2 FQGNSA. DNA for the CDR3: TGTGCCAGCAGCTTATTAGGCAGGGTAAATCAGCCCCAGCATTTT. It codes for CASSLLGRVNQPQHF.

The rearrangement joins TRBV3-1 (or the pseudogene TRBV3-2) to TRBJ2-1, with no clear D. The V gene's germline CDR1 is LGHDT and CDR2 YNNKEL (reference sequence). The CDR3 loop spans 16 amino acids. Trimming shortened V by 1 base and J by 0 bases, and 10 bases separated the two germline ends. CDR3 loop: CASSQASFSSYNEQFF. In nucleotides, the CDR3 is TGTGCCAGCAGCCAAGCCTCCTTTAGCTCCTACAATGAGCAGTTCTTC.

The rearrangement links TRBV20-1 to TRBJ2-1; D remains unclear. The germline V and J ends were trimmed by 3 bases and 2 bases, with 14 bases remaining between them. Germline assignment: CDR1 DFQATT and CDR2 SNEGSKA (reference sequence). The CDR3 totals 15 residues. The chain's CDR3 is CSASSRGFAYNEQFF. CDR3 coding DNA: TGCAGTGCTAGTAGTAGAGGTTTCGCCTACAATGAGCAGTTCTTC.

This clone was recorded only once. CDR3 in DNA: TGCGCCAGCAGCTTGGTCCCAGGGGGCTCCTACAATGAGCAGTTCTTC. Residues: CASSLVPGGSYNEQFF. This chain joins TRBV5-1 and TRBJ2-1; 7 bases match TRBD1. From germline, CDR1 is SGHRS and CDR2 YFSETQ. The junction had 3 bases not matched to a gene; V was cut back by 0 bases and J by 0 bases. The length of the CDR3 is 16 residues.

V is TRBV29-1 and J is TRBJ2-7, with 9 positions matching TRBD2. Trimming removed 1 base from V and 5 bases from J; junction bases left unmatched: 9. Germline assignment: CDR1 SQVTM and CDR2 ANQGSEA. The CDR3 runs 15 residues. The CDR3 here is CSVEGAGGRADEQYF. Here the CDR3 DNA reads TGCAGCGTTGAAGGGGCTGGCGGGAGGGCCGACGAGCAGTACTTC.

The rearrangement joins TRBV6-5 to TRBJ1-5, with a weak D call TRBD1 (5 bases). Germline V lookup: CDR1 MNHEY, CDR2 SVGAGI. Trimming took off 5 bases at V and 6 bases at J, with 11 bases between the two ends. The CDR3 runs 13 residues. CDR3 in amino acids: CASSPIGAQPQHF. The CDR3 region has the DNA TGTGCCAGCAGTCCCATTGGGGCTCAGCCCCAGCATTTT.